The T cell receptor beta chain under discussion was sequenced for a study of blood T cell repertoires in COVID-19. In the original analysis: Amplifying reference gene primers gave estimates of nucleated cell counts. Repertoires were generated with immunoSEQ multiplex PCR, while TCRdb's copy carries only in-frame clones and drops some. From that table come the V and J calls and clone size; the DNA was used to work out D and trimming. The repertoire includes about 210,000 clones, approximately 86% of them detected once, and about 4.5% sits in the top ten. This clone was detected once. In terms of age and location, participants ranged from roughly 18 to 90 years and lived in approximately 26 US areas. Assignments of participants to cohorts depended upon their own reported clinical history. Contact with a PCR-confirmed or clinician-diagnosed COVID-19 case occurred within 2 weeks of entry. The V gene lost 2 bases and the J gene lost 2 bases, with 7 bases spanning the gap. CDR1 is SNHLY and CDR2 is FYNNEI in the germline V gene. The CDR3 loop spans 14 amino acids.

The chain employs TRBV2 and TRBJ2-4, with D unresolved. The clonotype originates from a woman aged 25-40 years who had been exposed to COVID-19. Sequencing was carried out using PBMCs or T cells enriched from blood (not recorded which). The CDR3 DNA sequence: TGTGCCAGCAGTGAAACAGAAACCAAAAACATTCAGTACTTC. It codes for CASSETETKNIQYF.